This TCR beta chain was identified in a study of shared clonotypes between healthy human individuals. The overall study: Each donor's CD4 naive and CD4 memory cells filled three plates apiece, CD8 naive two, and CD8 memory one.

CDR1 and CDR2 (germline): LNHDA, SQIVND (reference sequence). Trimming pared 8 bases from V and 4 bases from J, leaving 14 bases between. CDR3 length: 14 residues. Recent vaccinations or acute infections were absent in the healthy HIV-negative adult donors. Each subset's genomic DNA was shared equally among a number of immunoSEQ plates. Using approximately 190 ng DNA, about 29,000 T cell genomes, the sorted-subset replicate PCRs were run. This table comes from immunoSEQ multiplex PCR, and its TCRdb copy is limited to in-frame clones, with some not included. The sample lists about 1.1 million clones, about 72% occurring once. Only a few counts were recorded for this clone.

The chain has TRBV19 and TRBJ2-2, with D hard to call. Material: memory CD4+ T cells from PBMCs. This sample's subset: CD45RA-negative fraction. This receptor was obtained from a man aged 18 to 29 in good health. Some clones in this sample may be carry-over from other donors' samples. This CDR3 is CASQKDVGTGELFF. CDR3 nucleotides: TGTGCCAGTCAAAAAGATGTGGGCACCGGGGAGCTGTTTTTT.